This T cell receptor (beta chain) stems from a study of shared clonotypes between healthy human individuals. Study background: A couple of women and a few men aged 18 to 49 made up the donors. Study-level points and caveats: Genetic and exposure-history diversity was limited by the few donors. The naive CD4 repertoires of a handful of donors were compared, and approximately 5% of clonotypes were shared.

The V gene's germline CDR1 is SGDLS and CDR2 YYNGEE. V was pared by 1 base and J by 4 bases, with 17 bases between. The CDR3 covers 17 residues. Sequencing was performed with immunoSEQ multiplex PCR; in TCRdb, only in-frame clones are kept and a portion is missing. The table includes 2 million to 2.5 million clones, approximately 94% detected once. Regarding this clone: Its antigen is as yet unknown.

V and J are TRBV9 and TRBJ2-2; D is perhaps TRBD1 (6 bases). This TCR was sampled from a young man in good health. Sequenced input: naive CD4+ T cells sorted from blood. The subset denotes: CD45RA+ positively selected. The DNA for the CDR3 is TGTGCCAGCAGCGTATTTAGTCTGGGGGCAGGCACCGGGGAGCTGTTTTTT. Its protein product is CASSVFSLGAGTGELFF.